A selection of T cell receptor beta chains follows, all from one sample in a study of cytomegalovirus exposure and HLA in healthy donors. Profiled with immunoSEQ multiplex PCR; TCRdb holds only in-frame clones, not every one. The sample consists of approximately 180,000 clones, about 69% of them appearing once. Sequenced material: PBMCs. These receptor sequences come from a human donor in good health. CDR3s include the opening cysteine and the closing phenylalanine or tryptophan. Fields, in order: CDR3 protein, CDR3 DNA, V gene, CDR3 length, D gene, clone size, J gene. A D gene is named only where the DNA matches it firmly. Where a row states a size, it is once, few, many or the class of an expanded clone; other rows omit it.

CASSSTTRSDTQYF | TGTGCCAGCAGCTCGACGACTCGATCAGATACGCAGTATTTT | TRBV7-2 | 14 | NA | NA | TRBJ2-3
CASSLSRAVEAFF | TGTGCCAGCAGTTTATCGAGGGCCGTCGAAGCTTTCTTT | TRBV27 | 13 | NA | NA | TRBJ1-1
CASSQDPPASGSTDTQYF | TGTGCCAGCAGCCAAGATCCCCCGGCTAGCGGGAGCACAGATACGCAGTATTTT | TRBV4-2 | 18 | TRBD2 | few | TRBJ2-3
CASSLLSPTGGGELFF | TGTGCCAGCAGCCTATTAAGCCCTACAGGGGGCGGGGAGCTGTTTTTT | TRBV7-6 | 16 | TRBD1 | NA | TRBJ2-2
CASSESVGYNFF | TGTGCCAGCAGTGAAAGTGTCGGGTATAACTTCTTT | TRBV2 | 12 | NA | few | TRBJ1-1
CASTDGTANTEAFF | TGTGCCAGCACCGACGGGACAGCTAACACTGAAGCTTTCTTT | TRBV7-9 | 14 | TRBD1 | NA | TRBJ1-1
CASSQDPTSGGMTDTQYF | TGCGCCAGCAGCCAAGATCCCACTAGCGGGGGGATGACAGATACGCAGTATTTT | TRBV4-3 | 18 | TRBD2 | NA | TRBJ2-3
CASSQDLVYDTQYF | TGTGCCAGCAGCCAAGATCTAGTTTATGATACGCAGTATTTT | TRBV4-2 | 14 | NA | NA | TRBJ2-3
CASSSTGNENEKLFF | TGTGCCAGCAGCTCGACAGGGAATGAGAATGAAAAACTGTTTTTT | TRBV7-8 | 15 | TRBD1 | NA | TRBJ1-4
CASSDGGTTDTQYF | TGTGCCAGCAGTGACGGGGGGACCACAGATACGCAGTATTTT | TRBV6-1 | 14 | TRBD2 | NA | TRBJ2-3
CAISDHMGQGGTEAFF | TGTGCCATCAGTGACCATATGGGACAGGGAGGGACTGAAGCTTTCTTT | TRBV10-3 | 16 | TRBD1 | NA | TRBJ1-1
CASSPSGRGVSSTDTQYF | TGTGCCAGCAGCCCCAGCGGGCGGGGGGTCTCTAGCACAGATACGCAGTATTTT | TRBV7-2 | 18 | TRBD2 | NA | TRBJ2-3
CASSFARAEAFF | TGTGCCAGCAGCTTTGCACGGGCTGAAGCTTTCTTT | TRBV5-8 | 12 | NA | NA | TRBJ1-1
CASSLLGGRNTGELFF | TGTGCCAGCAGCTTGCTAGGGGGCAGAAACACCGGGGAGCTGTTTTTT | TRBV7-3 | 16 | TRBD1 | NA | TRBJ2-2
CASSPTGEVGNTIYF | TGTGCCAGCAGCCCGACCGGGGAGGTAGGAAACACCATATATTTT | TRBV27 | 15 | NA | NA | TRBJ1-3
CASSIMDRGAGTEAFF | TGTGCCAGTAGTATAATGGACAGGGGGGCGGGAACTGAAGCTTTCTTT | TRBV19 | 16 | TRBD1 | once | TRBJ1-1
CATSRDRLGLAGSNEQFF | TGTGCCACCAGCAGAGATCGGTTGGGACTAGCGGGGTCCAATGAGCAGTTCTTC | TRBV15 | 18 | TRBD2 | NA | TRBJ2-1
CASSTTANSPLHF | TGTGCCAGCAGCACGACAGCTAATTCACCCCTCCACTTT | TRBV27 | 13 | NA | NA | TRBJ1-6
CASSLGTGGSNSPLHF | TGTGCCAGCAGCTTAGGGACCGGGGGGTCTAATTCACCCCTCCACTTT | TRBV7-9 | 16 | NA | NA | TRBJ1-6
CASSPNTVYEQYF | TGTGCCAGCAGCCCCAACACCGTCTACGAGCAGTACTTC | TRBV11-2 | 13 | NA | NA | TRBJ2-7
CASSPDNQNTEAFF | TGTGCCAGCAGCCCCGACAACCAGAACACTGAAGCTTTCTTT | TRBV7-9 | 14 | NA | NA | TRBJ1-1
CASSTPQGFYTEAFF | TGTGCCAGTAGTACCCCCCAGGGATTCTACACTGAAGCTTTCTTT | TRBV19 | 15 | NA | NA | TRBJ1-1
CASGTGATYEQYF | TGTGCCAGCGGGACAGGGGCCACATACGAGCAGTACTTC | TRBV27 | 13 | TRBD1 | NA | TRBJ2-7
CASSFSGGPTGELFF | TGCGCCAGCAGCTTTAGCGGGGGACCTACCGGGGAGCTGTTTTTT | TRBV5-1 | 15 | TRBD2 | NA | TRBJ2-2
CASRVQTGTGENSPLHF | TGTGCCAGCAGGGTTCAAACTGGGACAGGGGAAAATTCACCCCTCCACTTT | TRBV7-2 | 17 | TRBD1 | NA | TRBJ1-6
CASSLGPGGITEAFF | TGTGCCAGCAGCTTAGGTCCGGGAGGAATCACTGAAGCTTTCTTT | TRBV7-8 | 15 | NA | NA | TRBJ1-1
CASSDRARTMLDYGYTF | TGTGCCAGCAGTGACAGGGCAAGAACTATGTTGGACTATGGCTACACCTTC | TRBV2 | 17 | NA | NA | TRBJ1-2
CASSSGGGADTQYF | TGTGCCAGCAGCTCCGGCGGGGGGGCAGATACGCAGTATTTT | TRBV11-1 | 14 | TRBD2 | NA | TRBJ2-3
CASARLLGEKLFF | TGCGCCAGCGCCAGGTTGCTCGGTGAAAAACTGTTTTTT | TRBV5-1 | 13 | NA | few | TRBJ1-4
CASSRYGQLTGELFF | TGTGCCAGCAGCCGATACGGACAGCTCACCGGGGAGCTGTTTTTT | TRBV7-2 | 15 | NA | NA | TRBJ2-2
CASSGGAGGPGANVLTF | TGTGCCAGCAGTGGCGGGGCAGGGGGTCCTGGGGCCAACGTCCTGACTTTC | TRBV25-1 | 17 | NA | few | TRBJ2-6
CAWTTGMGPDTQYF | TGTGCCTGGACCACAGGGATGGGGCCAGATACGCAGTATTTT | TRBV30 | 14 | NA | NA | TRBJ2-3
CAWGQGRFNGYTF | TGTGCCTGGGGACAGGGCCGGTTTAATGGCTACACCTTC | TRBV30 | 13 | TRBD1 | NA | TRBJ1-2
CASMPGANYGYTF | TGTGCCAGCATGCCAGGGGCTAACTATGGCTACACCTTC | TRBV27 | 13 | NA | NA | TRBJ1-2
CASMKDRNSYEQYF | TGTGCCAGCATGAAGGACAGGAATTCCTACGAGCAGTACTTC | TRBV6-4 | 14 | TRBD1 | few | TRBJ2-7
CASSVGGGENEQFF | TGTGCCAGCAGCGTAGGGGGAGGAGAGAATGAGCAGTTCTTC | TRBV9 | 14 | NA | NA | TRBJ2-1
CAWSRDRGNTEAFF | TGTGCCTGGAGTAGGGACAGGGGAAACACTGAAGCTTTCTTT | TRBV30 | 14 | TRBD1 | NA | TRBJ1-1
CAWSVFLGQTRAMNTEAFF | TGTGCCTGGAGTGTCTTTTTGGGGCAGACAAGGGCCATGAACACTGAAGCTTTCTTT | TRBV30 | 19 | NA | NA | TRBJ1-1
CAWSTGFGGEKLFF | TGTGCCTGGAGTACAGGGTTTGGGGGTGAAAAACTGTTTTTT | TRBV30 | 14 | NA | once | TRBJ1-4
CATTRVGGQPQHF | TGTGCCACCACGAGGGTAGGTGGTCAGCCCCAGCATTTT | TRBV19 | 13 | NA | NA | TRBJ1-5
CASSPTGTGTSPLHF | TGTGCCAGCAGTCCAACCGGGACAGGGACTTCACCCCTCCACTTT | TRBV28 | 15 | TRBD1 | NA | TRBJ1-6
CASSLAGANEQYF | TGTGCCAGCAGCTTAGCGGGGGCAAACGAGCAGTACTTC | TRBV5-4 | 13 | TRBD2 | NA | TRBJ2-7
CASSYSSRGGIYGYTF | TGTGCCAGCAGTTACTCGAGTCGAGGGGGCATCTATGGCTACACCTTC | TRBV6-5 | 16 | TRBD1 | NA | TRBJ1-2
CASTSWRGTETQYF | TGCGCCAGCACTTCGTGGCGGGGGACGGAGACCCAGTACTTC | TRBV5-1 | 14 | TRBD2 | NA | TRBJ2-5
CASTISNARGTGELFF | TGTGCCAGTACCATCTCGAACGCCAGGGGGACCGGGGAGCTGTTTTTT | TRBV19 | 16 | TRBD1 | few | TRBJ2-2
CAWKGSRGTQYF | TGTGCCTGGAAGGGGTCGAGGGGGACGCAGTATTTT | TRBV30 | 12 | NA | once | TRBJ2-3